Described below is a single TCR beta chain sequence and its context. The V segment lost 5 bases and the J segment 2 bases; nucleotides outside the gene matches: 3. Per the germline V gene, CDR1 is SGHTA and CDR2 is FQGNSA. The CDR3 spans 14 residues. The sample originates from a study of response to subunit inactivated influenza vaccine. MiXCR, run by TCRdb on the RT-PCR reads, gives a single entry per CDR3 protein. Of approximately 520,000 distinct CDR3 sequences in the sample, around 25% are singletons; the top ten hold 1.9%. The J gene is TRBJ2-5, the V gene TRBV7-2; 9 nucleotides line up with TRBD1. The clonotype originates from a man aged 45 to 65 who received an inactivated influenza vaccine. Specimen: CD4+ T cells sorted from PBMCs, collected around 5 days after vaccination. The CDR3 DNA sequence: TGTGCCAGCAGCCAACAGGGGGCTCAAGAGACCCAGTACTTC. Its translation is CASSQQGAQETQYF. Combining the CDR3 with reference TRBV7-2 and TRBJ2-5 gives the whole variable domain GAGVSQSPSNKVTEKGKDVELRCDPISGHTALYWYRQSLGQGLEFLIYFQGNSAPDKSGLPSDRFSAERTGGSVSTLTIQRTQQEDSAVYLCASSQQGAQETQYFGPGTRLLVL.